Below, 19 T cell receptor beta chains from the same sample are listed, as sequenced in a study of blood T cells in healthy people across ages. Next came a second PCR, run for about 7 to 12 cycles, which used a sample-barcoded 5' primer along with a J-beta primer mix. TCRdb re-analysed the 5' RACE reads in MiXCR, keeping a single row per CDR3 protein. The sample shows 870,000 or so distinct CDR3 sequences, about 28% of them seen only once. Sequencing was done on a sample of blood. The receptors originated from an elderly woman in good health.

This clonotype was seen many times. The chain links TRBV6-2 or TRBV6-3 to TRBJ2-1, with 12 bases identical to TRBD2. CDR1 is MNHEY, CDR2 SVGEGT, per germline. V lost 7 bases, J lost 5 bases, and 12 bases stayed unmatched. This CDR3 has 17 residues. This CDR3 reads CASTSRTSGDDNNEQFF. For the CDR3, the DNA is TGTGCCAGCACCTCCAGGACTAGCGGGGATGACAACAATGAGCAGTTCTTC.

This clonotype was observed a handful of times. CDR3 sequence: CASSGDVTGGNTIYF. CDR3 nucleotides: TGTGCCAGCAGCGGCGACGTGACTGGTGGAAACACCATATATTTT. This chain uses TRBV7-6 with TRBJ1-3, with D unresolved. This CDR3 has 15 amino acids. Germline CDR1 reads SGHVS; CDR2 reads FNYEAQ. Trimming removed 5 bases from V and 3 bases from J, with 14 bases in between.

This clonotype was seen at least ten times. V usage is TRBV4-1 and J usage is TRBJ2-3, with 7 bases that match TRBD2. The CDR3 contains 16 residues. Unmatched junction bases numbered 4, after V lost 1 base and J lost 0 bases. Germline assignment: CDR1 MGHRA and CDR2 YSYEKL. The CDR3 loop is CASSQGLGGSTDTQYF. The CDR3 DNA reads as TGCGCCAGCAGCCAAGGGCTGGGGGGGAGCACAGATACGCAGTATTTT.

This clonotype was observed a handful of times. This chain's CDR3 is CASRLDWGPYEQYF. CDR3 in DNA: TGTGCCAGCAGGCTAGACTGGGGGCCCTACGAGCAGTACTTC. The chain recombines TRBV28 with TRBJ2-7, with D maybe TRBD1 (6 bases). Deletions cut 6 bases from V and 2 bases from J, with 14 bases between. The CDR3 has 14 amino acids. CDR1 is MDHEN and CDR2 is SYDVKM in the germline V gene.

This chain connects TRBV7-8 to TRBJ1-2; D gene uncertain. This CDR3 is built from 14 residues. Germline V gene sequence: CDR1 SGHVS, CDR2 FQNEAQ. V was cut by 4 bases and J by 0 bases, with 9 bases left in between. Here the CDR3 DNA reads TGTGCCAGCAGCTCGCGGGCGGCTAACTATGGCTACACCTTC. This translates into CASSSRAANYGYTF.

This clonotype was detected ten times or more. Mismatch with germline at one junction end may stem from a read error. The gene calls are TRBV20-1 and TRBJ1-2, with D possibly being TRBD1 (5 bases). The CDR3 extends over 19 amino acids. Germline V gene sequence: CDR1 DFQATT, CDR2 SNEGSKA (reference sequence). Here the CDR3 DNA reads TGCAGTGCGAGAGATTCTTTGGGGATCCGGGGCGGTGACAACTATGGCTACACCTTC. Translated: CSARDSLGIRGGDNYGYTF.

The chain links TRBV3-1 to TRBJ1-2, with 10 bases aligning to TRBD1. CDR1 and CDR2 from the germline V gene are LGHDT and YNNKEL (reference sequence). After removal of 2 bases from V and 8 bases from J, the junction contained 8 bases not matched to a gene. CDR3 size: 15 residues. DNA of the CDR3: TGTGCCAGCAGCCAACCCGGGACAGGGGAGTACGGCTACACCTTC. Translated: CASSQPGTGEYGYTF. Using reference TRBV3-1 and TRBJ1-2 for the parts outside the CDR3, the full variable domain is DTAVSQTPKYLVTQMGNDKSIKCEQNLGHDTMYWYKQDSKKFLKIMFSYNNKELIINETVPNRFSPKSPDKAHLNLHINSLELGDSAVYFCASSQPGTGEYGYTFGSGTRLTVV.

This clonotype was recorded a few times. This CDR3 is CASNQVRGKNTEAFF. The CDR3 region has the DNA TGTGCCAGCAACCAGGTGAGGGGAAAGAACACTGAAGCTTTCTTT. This chain connects TRBV6-2 or TRBV6-3 to TRBJ1-1, with a possible D match to TRBD1 (5 bases). V dropped 7 bases and J dropped 1 base, with 16 bases sitting between them. Germline loops: CDR1 MNHEY, CDR2 SVGEGT. The CDR3 spans 15 residues.

The chain has TRBV5-1 and TRBJ1-1; TRBD1 agrees at 9 bases. V lost 1 base to trimming and J lost 7 bases; unmatched junction nucleotides: 5. Germline CDR1 reads SGHRS; CDR2 reads YFSETQ. The CDR3 is made up of 14 amino acids. Written as DNA, the CDR3 is TGCGCCAGCAGCTTGTCGGACAGGGGTTATGAAGCTTTCTTT. Its translation is CASSLSDRGYEAFF.

About this clonotype: A read error is possible here, since a much larger clone lies one base away. The rearrangement links TRBV20-1 to TRBJ2-7; 7 positions agree with TRBD1. CDR1 and CDR2 from the germline V gene are DFQATT and SNEGSKA (reference sequence). The CDR3 runs to 12 residues. CDR3 in amino acids: CRARQGPGEQYF. CDR3 DNA: TGCAGGGCCCGACAGGGCCCGGGCGAGCAGTACTTC.

This clonotype was picked up a small number of times. The chain combines TRBV6-2 or TRBV6-3 with TRBJ2-7; D gene ambiguous. CDR1 and CDR2 (germline): MNHEY, SVGEGT. The CDR3 runs to 10 residues. The V end lost 8 bases, the J end lost 4 bases, and 6 bases lay between the germline ends. The CDR3 DNA follows: TGTGCCAGCGGAATATACGAGCAGTACTTC. It is translated as CASGIYEQYF.

The table lists this clonotype with many counts. The gene calls are TRBV27 and TRBJ2-7; 9 bases match TRBD2. Germline V gene data show CDR1 as MNHEY and CDR2 as SMNVEV (reference sequence). The CDR3 is made up of 13 amino acids. Unmatched junction bases numbered 9, after V lost 10 bases and J lost 5 bases. In nucleotides, the CDR3 is TGTGCCAACGAAACGGGACTAGCTGACGAGCAGTACTTC. Its translation: CANETGLADEQYF.

Note on this clonotype: Being one base from a much bigger clone, this may be a read error. The rearrangement joins TRBV5-1 to TRBJ2-1, with 10 bases lining up with TRBD2. Looked up from germline, CDR1 is SGHRS and CDR2 is YFSETQ. The CDR3 length is 19 residues. Trimming cost V 0 bases and J 6 bases; bases outside gene matches: 15. In nucleotides, the CDR3 is TGCGCCAGCAGCTTGGACGCTCCGGGACGAGCGGGGGGGCCCAATGAGCAGTTCTTC. Translating gives CASSLDAPGRAGGPNEQFF.

In its sample, this clonotype was seen a few times. The rearrangement joins TRBV10-1 to TRBJ1-1; 11 nucleotides match TRBD1. The V gene end was trimmed by 4 bases and the J gene end by 3 bases; junction bases not matched to a gene: 1. The CDR3 length is 14 residues. Germline values: CDR1 WNHNN, CDR2 SYGVQD (reference sequence). CDR3 residues: CASSGDRGDTEAFF. In nucleotides, the CDR3 is TGCGCCAGCAGTGGGGACAGGGGGGACACTGAAGCTTTCTTT.

To note about this clonotype: A much larger clone lies a single base off, so this may be a read error. The rearrangement links TRBV2 to TRBJ1-2; D not certain. The CDR3 is 12 amino acids. CDR1 and CDR2 (germline): SNHLY, FYNNEI. This CDR3 reads CASSDFNYDYTF. The DNA of the CDR3 is TGTGCCAGCAGTGACTTTAACTATGACTACACCTTC.

The genes are TRBV20-1 and TRBJ2-3, with D perhaps assigned TRBD1 or TRBD2 (5 bases each). CDR3 length: 14 residues. V was cut by 4 bases and J by 0 bases, with 11 bases left in between. CDR1 is DFQATT and CDR2 is SNEGSKA in the germline V gene (reference sequence). In nucleotides, the CDR3 is TGCAGTGCTACGGGACGGAGGAGCACAGATACGCAGTATTTT. Residues: CSATGRRSTDTQYF.

The table lists this clonotype with a few counts. The V call is TRBV30, the J call TRBJ2-3; TRBD1 is a possible D gene (5 bases). The CDR3 has 14 residues. With 3 bases removed from V and 1 base from J, the gap between germline ends came to 11 bases. Germline-derived CDR1 and CDR2 are GTSNPN and SVGIG (reference sequence). CDR3 residues: CAWRGLGRTDTQYF. CDR3 nucleotides: TGTGCCTGGAGGGGGTTGGGGCGCACAGATACGCAGTATTTT. The variable domain in full, completed from reference TRBV30 and TRBJ2-3, reads SQTIHQWPATLVQPVGSPLSLECTVEGTSNPNLYWYRQAAGRGLQLLFYSVGIGQISSEVPQNLSASRPQDRQFILSSKKLLLSDSGFYLCAWRGLGRTDTQYFGPGTRLTVL.

Concerning this clonotype: This may stem from a read error, because a much larger clone lies one nucleotide away. The chain couples TRBV6-2 or TRBV6-3 to TRBJ2-3; D tentatively reads TRBD1 or TRBD2 (5 bases each). This CDR3 contains 18 residues. V was shortened by 0 bases and J by 4 bases, with 20 bases between the two germline ends. Germline V CDR1 and CDR2: MNHEY, SVGEGT. CDR3 protein: CASSYSPLRGNVPDTQYF. CDR3 nucleotides: TGTGCCAGCAGTTACTCCCCGTTGAGGGGAAATGTACCAGATACGCAGTATTTT.

This clonotype was found once. An end of the junction does not agree with germline; a read error may underlie this. The chain carries TRBV4-3 and TRBJ1-1; 9 bases are a match to TRBD1. Germline lookup yields CDR1 LGHNA and CDR2 YSLEER. This CDR3 contains 14 residues. CDR3 nucleotide sequence: TGCGCCAACAGCCAGGGACAGGGACGAACTGAAGCTTTCTTT. Translation gives CANSQGQGRTEAFF.